Below, 21 T cell receptor beta chains from the same sample are listed, as sequenced in a study of cytomegalovirus exposure and HLA in healthy donors. The primer mix had 60 Vbeta and 13 Jbeta primers. Clones were read by immunoSEQ multiplex PCR, and TCRdb kept only the in-frame ones, dropping some. Altogether about 130,000 clones are present, roughly 70% being singletons, with the ten largest covering around 7%. The sample consisted of PBMCs. Receptors originate from a man aged 30-40 years in good health and CMV-seronegative.

This clone came up a few times. The chain is built from TRBV20-1 and TRBJ2-4; D uncertain. CDR1 and CDR2 (germline): DFQATT, SNEGSKA (reference sequence). This CDR3 is built from 11 residues. Trimming cost V 3 bases and J 5 bases, with 5 bases left between them. The CDR3 nucleotides read TGCAGTGCTAGTCAGGAAAACATTCAGTACTTC. It yields the protein CSASQENIQYF.

The CDR3 loop is CASSLATSSQFF. The DNA for the CDR3 is TGTGCCAGCAGCTTAGCGACTAGTTCACAGTTCTTC. The rearrangement joins TRBV11-2 to TRBJ2-1; weak D call: TRBD2 (6 bases). In germline, CDR1 is SGHAT, CDR2 FQNNGV. This CDR3 is built from 12 residues. The germline V and J ends were trimmed by 1 base and 13 bases, with 11 bases remaining between them. Based on the CDR3 plus reference TRBV11-2 and TRBJ2-1, the full variable domain is EAGVAQSPRYKIIEKRQSVAFWCNPISGHATLYWYQQILGQGPKLLIQFQNNGVVDDSQLPKDRFSAERLKGVDSTLKIQPAKLEDSAVYLCASSLATSSQFFGPGTRLTVL.

This clone was detected a few times. J is TRBJ1-2 and V is TRBV2; 8 bases are shared with TRBD1. Trimming took 6 bases from V and 3 from J; bases not matched to a gene: 3. The CDR3 spans 13 residues. Germline V CDR1 and CDR2: SNHLY, FYNNEI. As DNA, the CDR3 is TGTGCCAGCAGCGACAGGGGTGACTATGGCTACACCTTC. Translated, it gives CASSDRGDYGYTF. The full variable domain, completed using reference TRBV2 and TRBJ1-2, is EPEVTQTPSHQVTQMGQEVILRCVPISNHLYFYWYRQILGQKVEFLVSFYNNEISEKSEIFDDQFSVERPDGSNFTLKIRSTKLEDSAMYFCASSDRGDYGYTFGSGTRLTVV.

This clone was seen more than once but under ten times. V and J are TRBV27 and TRBJ2-3; 8 bases are shared with TRBD1. The CDR3 extends over 14 amino acids. Germline V gene lookup returns CDR1 MNHEY and CDR2 SMNVEV (reference sequence). V gave up 7 bases and J gave up 5 bases; unmatched junction bases: 8. In DNA, the CDR3 is TGTGCCAGCAAGGAGGGCAGGGGGCAAGATACGCAGTATTTT. It yields the protein CASKEGRGQDTQYF.

This sequence joins TRBV27 and TRBJ2-2, with 9 bases lining up with TRBD2. The germline V gene has CDR1 MNHEY and CDR2 SMNVEV (reference sequence). The V and J ends lost 3 bases and 5 bases, in that order; junction bases with no gene match: 13. The CDR3 spans 18 residues. The CDR3 nucleotides read TGTGCCAGCAGTTTTGTGCGGGGGGGCCAGGGGGTAACCGGGGAGCTGTTTTTT. It specifies CASSFVRGGQGVTGELFF.

J is TRBJ2-1 and V is TRBV19; 9 bases are shared with TRBD1. V dropped 5 bases and J dropped 1; count of bases not matched to a gene: 6. The CDR3 totals 16 residues. Germline CDR1 reads LNHDA; CDR2 reads SQIVND (reference sequence). The CDR3 is CASSFGQGRSYNEQFF. The CDR3 region has the DNA TGTGCCAGTAGTTTTGGACAGGGGCGATCCTACAATGAGCAGTTCTTC.

This chain joins TRBV27 and TRBJ2-1, with a tentative D call TRBD2 (6 bases). The CDR3 is made up of 14 amino acids. Trimming stripped 8 bases from V and 9 bases from J, with 20 bases between. The germline CDR1 and CDR2 sequences are MNHEY and SMNVEV (reference sequence). The CDR3 nucleotides read TGTGCCAGCTCTGTCGGGAGAGGTGGCCCTGAGCAGTTCTTC. It yields the protein CASSVGRGGPEQFF.

The rearrangement joins TRBV18 to TRBJ2-5, with 9 bases that match TRBD1. Gene TRBJ2-7 matches the end of the DNA better, so the J call may be wrong. CDR1 is KGHSH, CDR2 LQKENI, per germline. CDR3 length: 15 amino acids. Written as DNA, the CDR3 is TGTGCCAGCTCACCACCGGACAGGGGAGGTTACGAGCAGTACTTC. Its protein is CASSPPDRGGYEQYF.

The rearrangement links TRBV7-2 to TRBJ2-6; D is ambiguous. The CDR3 covers 16 residues. The ends were cut back, 0 bases at V and 2 bases at J, with 8 bases in the middle. CDR1 is SGHTA and CDR2 is FQGNSA in the germline V gene. In DNA, the CDR3 is TGTGCCAGCAGCTTAGCGGCTCTCGCTGGGGCCAACGTCCTGACTTTC. It translates to CASSLAALAGANVLTF.

This clone was recorded only once. The chain recombines TRBV6-7 with TRBJ1-1, with 7 bases matching TRBD1. TRBV6-7 is an ORF; its function is uncertain. This CDR3 has 15 amino acids. With V trimmed by 4 bases and J by 1 base, 6 bases remained unmatched. The CDR3 loop is CASSSPDRENTEAFF. The CDR3 region has the DNA TGTGCCAGCAGTTCCCCCGACAGGGAGAACACTGAAGCTTTCTTT.

In this sample, this clone turned up a few times. V usage is TRBV9 and J usage is TRBJ2-6, with 7 bases that match TRBD1. The trim removed 7 bases at V and 0 bases at J, leaving 1 base unmatched. CDR1 and CDR2 (germline): SGDLS, YYNGEE. The CDR3 has 14 residues. The CDR3 region is CASGTASGANVLTF. Here the CDR3 DNA reads TGTGCCAGCGGGACAGCCTCTGGGGCCAACGTCCTGACTTTC.

The V and J genes are TRBV6-1 and TRBJ1-5, with 7 nucleotides matching TRBD1. The trim removed 5 bases at V and 4 bases at J, leaving 8 bases unmatched. The CDR3 consists of 15 residues. The germline CDR1 and CDR2 sequences are MNHNS and SASEGT. This chain's CDR3 is CASSKTGTANQPQHF. The CDR3, as DNA: TGTGCCAGCAGTAAAACCGGGACAGCAAATCAGCCCCAGCATTTT.

This clone was counted only a few times. This chain uses TRBV6-1 with TRBJ1-5; no reliable D call. The CDR3 contains 14 residues. Germline CDR1 is MNHNS and CDR2 is SASEGT. Trimming stripped 3 bases from V and 6 bases from J, with 12 bases between. CDR3 loop: CASSDSSGGQPQHF. The DNA for the CDR3 is TGTGCCAGCAGTGATAGTAGTGGAGGTCAGCCCCAGCATTTT.

The chain combines TRBV20-1 with TRBJ2-7; D unresolved. The CDR3 consists of 11 residues. The germline gives CDR1 DFQATT, CDR2 SNEGSKA (reference sequence). V was shortened by 1 base and J by 5 bases, with 6 bases between the two germline ends. Here the CDR3 reads CSARVGHEQYF. CDR3 nucleotides: TGCAGTGCTAGAGTGGGCCACGAGCAGTACTTC.

The chain uses TRBV19 and TRBJ1-5; D is uncertain. Germline V lookup: CDR1 LNHDA, CDR2 SQIVND (reference sequence). V was cut by 8 bases and J by 5 bases, with 16 bases left in between. CDR3 length equals 14 residues. The CDR3 loop reads CASRGRVGYQPQHF. DNA of the CDR3: TGTGCCAGTCGCGGGAGGGTAGGTTATCAGCCCCAGCATTTT. Full variable domain (remainder filled in from reference TRBV19 and TRBJ1-5): DGGITQSPKYLFRKEGQNVTLSCEQNLNHDAMYWYRQDPGQGLRLIYYSQIVNDFQKGDIAEGYSVSREKKESFPLTVTSAQKNPTAFYLCASRGRVGYQPQHFGDGTRLSIL.

This clone has just a few counts. The V gene is TRBV15, the J gene TRBJ2-1; TRBD2 agrees at 12 bases. Germline loops: CDR1 LNHNV, CDR2 YYDKDF (reference sequence). The CDR3 runs to 17 residues. After removal of 5 bases from V and 9 bases from J, the junction contained 14 bases not matched to a gene. Written as DNA, the CDR3 is TGTGCCACCAGCCCACGAGGGTTAACTAGCGGGGGGCGTGAGCAGTTCTTC. Translated: CATSPRGLTSGGREQFF.

CDR3 region: CASSEDRGHQPQHF. CDR3 nucleotides: TGTGCCAGCAGTGAAGACAGGGGCCATCAGCCCCAGCATTTT. The V gene is TRBV6-5, the J gene TRBJ1-5, with 8 bases aligning to TRBD1. J lost 5 bases, V lost 5 bases, and 5 bases had no gene match. This CDR3 comprises 14 residues. Germline lookup yields CDR1 MNHEY and CDR2 SVGAGI.

The V gene is TRBV4-1, the J gene TRBJ2-3, with TRBD2 matching over 14 bases. V lost 1 base and J lost 2; bases outside the gene matches: 5. This CDR3 comprises 18 residues. Germline CDR1 reads MGHRA; CDR2 reads YSYEKL. The CDR3 nucleotides read TGCGCCAGCAGCCAAGGACTAGCGGGGGGGCCTAACACAGATACGCAGTATTTT. Translation gives CASSQGLAGGPNTDTQYF.

The chain carries TRBV5-1 and TRBJ2-7; possibly TRBD2 for D (7 bases). The CDR3 has 15 amino acids. Germline V gene sequence: CDR1 SGHRS, CDR2 YFSETQ. V lost 3 bases and J lost 0, with 13 bases in between. The CDR3 region is CASSWGRGSSYEQYF. CDR3 in DNA: TGCGCCAGCAGCTGGGGGAGGGGGAGCTCCTACGAGCAGTACTTC.

The V and J genes are TRBV13 and TRBJ1-2; TRBD1 matches at 7 bases. In germline, CDR1 is PRHDT, CDR2 FYEKMQ (reference sequence). The CDR3 runs to 14 residues. V gave up 5 bases and J gave up 8 bases; unmatched junction bases: 11. The CDR3 nucleotides read TGTGCCAGCAGCGGAGACAGGGCAGGTCGGGGCTACACCTTC. Its translation: CASSGDRAGRGYTF.

This sequence joins TRBV7-6 and TRBJ1-1, with TRBD1 matching 9 bases. The CDR3 loop spans 15 amino acids. The J segment lost 6 bases and the V segment lost 1 base, leaving 6 bases of the junction unmatched. Germline CDR1 reads SGHVS; CDR2 reads FNYEAQ. The CDR3 sequence: CASSLVPQGAAEAFF. As DNA, the CDR3 is TGTGCCAGCAGCTTAGTTCCACAGGGGGCCGCTGAAGCTTTCTTT.